A selection of T cell receptor beta chains follows, all from one sample in a study of T-cell memory formation after mild COVID-19. MiXCR, run by TCRdb on the 5' RACE reads, gives a single entry per CDR3 protein. The data contain about 470,000 distinct CDR3 sequences, around a sixth of them singletons. The sequenced material came from PBMCs or a T cell subset sorted from them (not recorded which). These receptors originate from an adult woman who had mild COVID-19 (a few samples of this study predate the infection). Cell type and time point are not known. Both conserved end residues are trimmed from each CDR3.

J gene | V gene | CDR3 protein
TRBJ2-5 | TRBV7-9 | ASSSWDRGLEETQY
TRBJ2-7 | TRBV5-1 | ASSLRTGESGEQY
TRBJ2-3 | TRBV5-1 | ASSGQTGDTQY
TRBJ1-3 | TRBV12-3/TRBV12-4 | ASSLDLHSRNTIY
TRBJ2-7 | TRBV19 | ASRTPGWGPREQY
TRBJ2-3 | TRBV7-6 | ASSPTAGGGPGTDTQY
TRBJ1-3 | TRBV7-8 | ASSLGDRGLY
TRBJ2-3 | TRBV28 | ATQPGLVSTDTQY
TRBJ2-7 | TRBV24-1 | ATSDFGTSGNYEQY
TRBJ1-6 | TRBV5-6 | ASSFDRVWNSPLH
TRBJ2-1 | TRBV7-6 | ASSLYGRSGFYNEQF
TRBJ2-7 | TRBV4-2 | ASSQGLGGDEQY
TRBJ1-5 | TRBV18 | ASSLDSGYQPQH
TRBJ2-1 | TRBV29-1 | SVAGWTDWHEQF
TRBJ2-3 | TRBV24-1 | ATSGPGTSGRADLTDTQY
TRBJ2-7 | TRBV16 | ASSQFGPEQY
TRBJ2-1 | TRBV20-1 | SARDLAGHNEQF
TRBJ1-2 | TRBV12-3/TRBV12-4 | ASTSAGWGYT
TRBJ2-1 | TRBV2 | ASASSEWGEQF
TRBJ2-7 | TRBV18 | ASSPPVRGSAYEQY
TRBJ1-5 | TRBV3-1 | ASSQAGASNQPQH
TRBJ2-7 | TRBV5-1 | ASSLKGDANEQY
TRBJ2-1 | TRBV12-3/TRBV12-4 | ASSLIAGGPHEQF
TRBJ2-7 | TRBV12-3/TRBV12-4 | ASSLYPAGYEQY
TRBJ2-7 | TRBV28 | ASSQRRVVYDEQY
TRBJ2-2 | TRBV7-3 | ASKLAGGPMSTGELF
TRBJ2-2 | TRBV5-6 | ASSQLAGPNTGELF
TRBJ2-1 | TRBV12-3/TRBV12-4 | ASSGGSAYNEQF
TRBJ1-5 | TRBV7-9 | ASSHRDGGQPQH
TRBJ1-4 | TRBV5-1 | ASSLGAVNEKLF
TRBJ2-5 | TRBV10-3 | ATSLGEQETQY
TRBJ1-6 | TRBV20-1 | SARVTGAEGSPLH